Shown below are 8 T cell receptor beta chains from a single sample sequenced in a study of cytotoxic CD8 clonotypes in ibrutinib-treated CLL. TCRdb's copy holds only in-frame clones and misses some; the assay was immunoSEQ multiplex PCR. The table shows some 65,000 clones, with approximately 62% occurring only once. The source was PBMCs, collected after 12 months of ibrutinib treatment. Every receptor here comes from a human donor with chronic lymphocytic leukemia.

This chain links TRBV28 with TRBJ1-2, with D perhaps TRBD1 (5 bases). Trimming pared 5 bases from V and 4 bases from J, leaving 11 bases between. CDR1 MDHEN and CDR2 SYDVKM come from the germline V gene. The length of the CDR3 is 13 residues. The DNA of the CDR3 is TGTGCCAGCAGTCCTCAGGGACCCTATGGCTACACCTTC. Its translation is CASSPQGPYGYTF.

The CDR3 coding sequence is TGTGCCACCAGCAGAGATTTGAGGATTGCCGGCTACACCTTC. The encoded protein is CATSRDLRIAGYTF. The chain has TRBV15 and TRBJ1-2, with D unclear. From germline, CDR1 is LNHNV and CDR2 YYDKDF (reference sequence). Deletions cut 0 bases from V and 8 bases from J, with 13 bases between. The CDR3 loop spans 14 amino acids.

The rearrangement uses TRBV28 and TRBJ2-3, with no clear D. Germline lookup yields CDR1 MDHEN and CDR2 SYDVKM. This CDR3 has 15 amino acids. V lost 7 bases and J 4 bases, leaving 18 bases between the germline ends. DNA of the CDR3: TGTGCCAGCACCCCGACGGAGTATTTGGCAGATACGCAGTATTTT. Protein sequence: CASTPTEYLADTQYF.

The chain joins TRBV6-1 to TRBJ1-2; 9 bases fit TRBD1. J gave up 5 bases and V 4 bases, and 2 bases lay outside the gene matches. Germline-derived CDR1 and CDR2 are MNHNS and SASEGT. The CDR3 is made up of 13 amino acids. Here the CDR3 DNA reads TGTGCCAGCAGTGCTGACAGGGGGTATGGCTACACCTTC. It specifies CASSADRGYGYTF.

The chain combines TRBV10-3 with TRBJ1-2; tentative D call: TRBD1 (6 bases). The CDR3 consists of 14 residues. Germline CDR1 is ENHRY and CDR2 is SYGVKD. V gave up 10 bases and J gave up 0 bases, with 15 bases separating them. The CDR3 DNA is TGTGCCAGCAAGAACCAGGGGACTAACTATGGCTACACCTTC. This codes for CASKNQGTNYGYTF.

The CDR3 loop is CASSGLPFSTDTQYF. In nucleotides, the CDR3 is TGTGCCAGCAGTGGATTGCCTTTTAGCACAGATACGCAGTATTTT. V is TRBV28 and J is TRBJ2-3, with D unresolved. The CDR3 sequence is 15 residues long. Trimming stripped 5 bases from V and 0 bases from J, with 12 bases between. Per the germline V gene, CDR1 is MDHEN and CDR2 is SYDVKM.

The chain combines TRBV28 with TRBJ1-2; D unresolved. This CDR3 has 13 amino acids. Trimming shortened V by 2 bases and J by 4 bases, and 8 bases separated the two germline ends. Per germline, CDR1 MDHEN and CDR2 SYDVKM. The CDR3 here is CASSLVGPYGYTF. CDR3 bases: TGTGCCAGCAGTTTAGTAGGCCCCTATGGCTACACCTTC.

The chain carries TRBV14 and TRBJ2-3; 11 nucleotides line up with TRBD2. The length of the CDR3 is 17 residues. The germline V gene has CDR1 SGHDN and CDR2 FVKESK. V was clipped by 4 bases and J by 0 bases; unmatched bases: 6. CDR3 DNA sequence: TGTGCCAGCAGCCGGAGACTAGCGGGGATAAGCACAGATACGCAGTATTTT. It codes for CASSRRLAGISTDTQYF.